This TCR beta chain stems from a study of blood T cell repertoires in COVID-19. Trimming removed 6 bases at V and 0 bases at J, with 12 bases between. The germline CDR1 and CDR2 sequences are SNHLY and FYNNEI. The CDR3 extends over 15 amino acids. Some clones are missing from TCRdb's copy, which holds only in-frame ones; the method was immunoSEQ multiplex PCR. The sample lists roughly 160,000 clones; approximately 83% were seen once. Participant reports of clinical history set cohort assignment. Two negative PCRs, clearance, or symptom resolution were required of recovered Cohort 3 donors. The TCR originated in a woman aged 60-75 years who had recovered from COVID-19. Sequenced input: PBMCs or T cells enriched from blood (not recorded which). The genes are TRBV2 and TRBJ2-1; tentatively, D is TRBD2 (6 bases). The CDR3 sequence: CASRIAESSYNEQFF. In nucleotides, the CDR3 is TGTGCCAGCAGAATAGCGGAGAGCTCCTACAATGAGCAGTTCTTC.